Listed below are T cell receptor beta chains from one sample, sequenced in a study of blood T cell repertoires in COVID-19. Using immunoSEQ multiplex PCR, the repertoire was profiled, and TCRdb retains in-frame clones only, with some absent. The sample carries 150,000 to 200,000 clones, roughly 80% recorded once. The material sequenced was PBMCs or T cells enriched from blood (not recorded which). These receptors all come from a woman in her 40s with acute COVID-19. Both conserved end residues are part of each CDR3. The D gene is left open where the match is weak. Clone size is stated in some rows and not others, as once, few, many or a class when expanded.

size: .; D: .; J: TRBJ2-1; V: TRBV11-2; DNA: TGTGCCAGCAGCTTAGTGGGCTCCCTCGCCTACAATGAGCAGTTCTTC; CDR3: CASSLVGSLAYNEQFF
size: .; D: TRBD2; J: TRBJ2-2; V: TRBV9; DNA: TGTGCCAGCAGCGTTAGCGGGAGGGACACCGGGGAGCTGTTTTTT; CDR3: CASSVSGRDTGELFF
size: .; D: TRBD1; J: TRBJ1-2; V: TRBV13; DNA: TGTGCCAGCAGCTTAGGCCCGACAGGGGGCGACGGCTACACCTTC; CDR3: CASSLGPTGGDGYTF
size: .; D: .; J: TRBJ2-1; V: TRBV3-1/TRBV3-2; DNA: TGTGCCAGCAGCCCGCGGTCGCCGGAGGATGAGCAGTTCTTC; CDR3: CASSPRSPEDEQFF
size: .; D: TRBD1; J: TRBJ2-2; V: TRBV5-3; DNA: TGTGCCAGAAGTTCCGGACAGGGGGTAGGCTCGCCTCAGAACACCGGGGAGCTGTTTTTT; CDR3: CARSSGQGVGSPQNTGELFF
size: .; D: .; J: TRBJ1-4; V: TRBV21-1; DNA: TGTGCCAGCAGCTCAGGACGGGGGTATAAAAATGAAAAACTGTTTTTT; CDR3: CASSSGRGYKNEKLFF
size: .; D: TRBD1; J: TRBJ1-1; V: TRBV10-3; DNA: TGTGCCATCAGTGCTGGGACAGATAACACTGAAGCTTTCTTT; CDR3: CAISAGTDNTEAFF
size: .; D: .; J: TRBJ1-1; V: TRBV2; DNA: TGTGCCAGCAGTGACCAGTTGAACACTGAAGCTTTCTTT; CDR3: CASSDQLNTEAFF
size: .; D: TRBD1; J: TRBJ1-1; V: TRBV5-1; DNA: TGCGCCAGCACTAGGGACAGGAACACTGAAGCTTTCTTT; CDR3: CASTRDRNTEAFF
size: .; D: TRBD2; J: TRBJ2-3; V: TRBV7-7; DNA: TGTGCTAGCAGCTCGACTAGCGGGAGGAGGGCAGATACGCAGTATTTT; CDR3: CASSSTSGRRADTQYF
size: .; D: .; J: TRBJ2-7; V: TRBV27; DNA: TGTGCCAGCAGTTTAGGTCCCCGAGGGTCCTACGAGCAGTACTTC; CDR3: CASSLGPRGSYEQYF
size: few; D: .; J: TRBJ2-3; V: TRBV6-2/TRBV6-3; DNA: TGTGCCAGCAGTTACTCGAGCCTGACAGATACGCAGTATTTT; CDR3: CASSYSSLTDTQYF
size: few; D: .; J: TRBJ2-5; V: TRBV15; DNA: TGTGCCACCAGCAGAGGGCAGGGTGGGGAGACCCAGTACTTC; CDR3: CATSRGQGGETQYF
size: .; D: .; J: TRBJ2-3; V: TRBV28; DNA: TGTGCCAGCAGTTCCCTCTCGGGAGCCGGGGTACTCACAGATACGCAGTATTTT; CDR3: CASSSLSGAGVLTDTQYF
size: .; D: .; J: TRBJ2-5; V: TRBV19; DNA: TGTGCCAGTAGTATAGATCCCAAGACCCAGTACTTC; CDR3: CASSIDPKTQYF
size: .; D: .; J: TRBJ1-3; V: TRBV30; DNA: TGTGCCTGGAAGCAGGGCGGATTCTCTGGAAACACCATATATTTT; CDR3: CAWKQGGFSGNTIYF
size: .; D: TRBD1; J: TRBJ1-5; V: TRBV6-6; DNA: TGTGCCAGCCTAAGACAGGGGGATCAGCCCCAGCATTTT; CDR3: CASLRQGDQPQHF
size: .; D: TRBD2; J: TRBJ2-1; V: TRBV10-1; DNA: TGCGCCAGCAGTTCTTCAACGACTAGCGGGAGGGCCCCTGGCAATGAGCAGTTCTTC; CDR3: CASSSSTTSGRAPGNEQFF
size: .; D: TRBD2; J: TRBJ2-3; V: TRBV7-2; DNA: TGTGCCAGCAGCTTAGGACTAGCCACAGATACGCAGTATTTT; CDR3: CASSLGLATDTQYF
size: .; D: .; J: TRBJ2-5; V: TRBV4-2; DNA: TGTGCCAGCAGCCAACTCCAGTTCCAAGAGACCCAGTACTTC; CDR3: CASSQLQFQETQYF
size: once; D: TRBD1; J: TRBJ1-5; V: TRBV5-1; DNA: TGCGCCAGCAGCACCGGGACAGGGCAAGGAGGCAATCAGCCCCAGCATTTT; CDR3: CASSTGTGQGGNQPQHF
size: .; D: TRBD2; J: TRBJ2-1; V: TRBV5-5; DNA: TGTGCCAGCAGCTTTTTGTCTAGCGGGAGGAATGAGCAGTTCTTC; CDR3: CASSFLSSGRNEQFF
size: .; D: TRBD2; J: TRBJ2-1; V: TRBV14; DNA: TGTGCCAGCAGCCAAGATAGACTAGCGGGAGGGTTCGGAGATGAGCAGTTCTTC; CDR3: CASSQDRLAGGFGDEQFF
size: .; D: .; J: TRBJ2-3; V: TRBV5-4; DNA: TGTGCCAGCAGCTTGGACCGAAGCTCGTCTAGCACAGATACGCAGTATTTT; CDR3: CASSLDRSSSSTDTQYF
size: .; D: .; J: TRBJ2-7; V: TRBV6-5; DNA: TGTGCCAGCAGTTCCGGTGAACAGGGCGAGCAGTACTTC; CDR3: CASSSGEQGEQYF
size: .; D: .; J: TRBJ2-7; V: TRBV5-1; DNA: TGCGCCAGCAGCTTGCGGGTACAGTGGGGCGCGAGCTCCTACGAGCAGTACTTC; CDR3: CASSLRVQWGASSYEQYF
size: .; D: TRBD2; J: TRBJ2-7; V: TRBV5-1; DNA: TGCGCCAGCAGCCCGGACCTAGCGGGAGTCTTTTCCGAGCAGTACTTC; CDR3: CASSPDLAGVFSEQYF
size: once; D: .; J: TRBJ1-1; V: TRBV18; DNA: TGTGCCAGCTCACCGATGGCATTCTCTGGTGGGGGGACTGAAGCTTTCTTT; CDR3: CASSPMAFSGGGTEAFF
size: .; D: .; J: TRBJ1-1; V: TRBV29-1; DNA: TGCAGCGTTGAACTGGGGCGCCGGGCTTTCTTT; CDR3: CSVELGRRAFF
size: .; D: TRBD2; J: TRBJ2-2; V: TRBV6-4; DNA: TGTGCCAGCTCCCCTAGCGGGAGTATGTACACCGGGGAGCTGTTTTTT; CDR3: CASSPSGSMYTGELFF
size: few; D: .; J: TRBJ1-2; V: TRBV5-5; DNA: TGTGCCAGCAGCTTCTGGACAGATGGCTACACCTTC; CDR3: CASSFWTDGYTF
size: few; D: .; J: TRBJ2-3; V: TRBV2; DNA: TGTGCCAGCAGTGAATTTAGTTATACGCAGTATTTT; CDR3: CASSEFSYTQYF
size: .; D: .; J: TRBJ1-5; V: TRBV12-3/TRBV12-4; DNA: TGTGCCAGCAGTAATACACCGGGTCCCCAGCATTTT; CDR3: CASSNTPGPQHF
size: .; D: TRBD1; J: TRBJ1-2; V: TRBV7-9; DNA: TGTGCCAGCAGCCCCCGGACAGGGTTCTATGGCTACACCTTC; CDR3: CASSPRTGFYGYTF
size: .; D: TRBD2; J: TRBJ2-1; V: TRBV30; DNA: TGTGCCTGGAACGGCGCTAGCGGGAGAAGTGAGCAGTTCTTC; CDR3: CAWNGASGRSEQFF
size: .; D: .; J: TRBJ2-5; V: TRBV14; DNA: TGTGCCAGCAGCCAAGTACCGATAGGGGCCGGACAAGAGACCCAGTACTTC; CDR3: CASSQVPIGAGQETQYF
size: .; D: .; J: TRBJ2-1; V: TRBV5-8; DNA: TGTGCCAGCAGCACGAGGGGGGCGGGAGTCCTGTACAATGAGCAGTTCTTC; CDR3: CASSTRGAGVLYNEQFF
size: .; D: .; J: TRBJ2-5; V: TRBV9; DNA: TGTGCCAGCAGCCCGTGGACTACCAACGGGACCCAGTACTTC; CDR3: CASSPWTTNGTQYF
size: .; D: TRBD1; J: TRBJ1-1; V: TRBV7-2; DNA: TGTGCCAGCAGCTTATCCGGACAGGGTCGGACTGAAGCTTTCTTT; CDR3: CASSLSGQGRTEAFF
size: .; D: .; J: TRBJ2-1; V: TRBV6-4; DNA: TGTGCCAGCACTGATGAGCAGTTCTTC; CDR3: CASTDEQFF
size: .; D: .; J: TRBJ1-2; V: TRBV6-1; DNA: TGTGCCAGCAGTGAAAGGGGGACGGACTCCTATGGCTACACCTTC; CDR3: CASSERGTDSYGYTF
size: .; D: TRBD2; J: TRBJ2-3; V: TRBV5-1; DNA: TGCGCCAGCAGCTTGGTTGGGACTAGCGGAGTGACAGATACGCAGTATTTT; CDR3: CASSLVGTSGVTDTQYF
size: .; D: TRBD2; J: TRBJ2-5; V: TRBV7-9; DNA: TGTGCCAGCAGCCCATTAGCGGGAGTTCGGGAGACCCAGTACTTC; CDR3: CASSPLAGVRETQYF
size: .; D: TRBD1; J: TRBJ2-3; V: TRBV18; DNA: TGTGCCAGCTCACCACCCTCAGGGGGCTGGACAGATACGCAGTATTTT; CDR3: CASSPPSGGWTDTQYF
size: .; D: .; J: TRBJ2-2; V: TRBV6-4; DNA: TGTGCCAGCAGTCCGGTGATGACGACGGGGTCCGGGGAGCTGTTTTTT; CDR3: CASSPVMTTGSGELFF
size: once; D: TRBD1; J: TRBJ1-1; V: TRBV30; DNA: TGTGCCTGGAGTGTAGCAAGGACAGGGATGGGAACTGAAGCTTTCTTT; CDR3: CAWSVARTGMGTEAFF
size: .; D: TRBD1; J: TRBJ1-4; V: TRBV18; DNA: TGTGCCAGCTCACTCGACAGGGTGGGGGAAAAACTGTTTTTT; CDR3: CASSLDRVGEKLFF
size: .; D: TRBD2; J: TRBJ2-7; V: TRBV4-2; DNA: TGTGCCAGCAGCCAATTACTAGCGGTATCCTCCTACGAGCAGTACTTC; CDR3: CASSQLLAVSSYEQYF
size: .; D: TRBD2; J: TRBJ2-1; V: TRBV19; DNA: TGTGCCAGTAGTATAGTCCCCGCGGGAGCTGAGGGCTACAATGAGCAGTTCTTC; CDR3: CASSIVPAGAEGYNEQFF
size: few; D: TRBD2; J: TRBJ2-7; V: TRBV30; DNA: TGTGCCTGCATACTAGCGAACTCCTACGAGCAGTACTTC; CDR3: CACILANSYEQYF
size: .; D: .; J: TRBJ1-5; V: TRBV6-5; DNA: TGTGCCAGCAGCTCAGGACAGTTCAATCAGCCCCAGCATTTT; CDR3: CASSSGQFNQPQHF
size: .; D: TRBD1; J: TRBJ2-3; V: TRBV5-4; DNA: TGTGCCAGCAGCTTGGGGGGACAGGGGGCGAGAGACACGCAGTATTTT; CDR3: CASSLGGQGARDTQYF
size: .; D: .; J: TRBJ2-1; V: TRBV20-1; DNA: TGCAGTGCTAGAGAGGGAGTAGCTTCGGTCTTC; CDR3: CSAREGVASVF
size: .; D: TRBD1; J: TRBJ1-3; V: TRBV5-1; DNA: TGCGCCAGCAGCCCGACAGGGGGCGAGGGAAACACCATATATTTT; CDR3: CASSPTGGEGNTIYF